These 6 T cell receptor beta chains share one sample of origin, sequenced in a study of blood T cell repertoires in COVID-19 (dated by TCRdb to 2018 to 2021). The library was made by the immunoSEQ multiplex PCR assay. TCRdb retrieved this table from immuneACCESS and kept in-frame rearrangements only. Not all clones are present; in checked studies, unresolved V genes account for under half, and no reason is known for the remainder. Counted in this sample were 80,000 or so clones; 90% of them appeared once. The ten largest clones take up around 0.96% of the sample. Sequencing was carried out using peripheral blood. These receptors all come from a woman aged 45-65 years in a cohort sampled during active COVID-19.

This clone was detected only once. V and J are TRBV28 and TRBJ1-4; no clear D. V was pared by 3 bases and J by 0 bases, with 5 bases between. This CDR3 contains 14 residues. The germline V gene encodes CDR1 MDHEN and CDR2 SYDVKM. CDR3 sequence: CASSFQSTNEKLFF. The DNA of the CDR3 is TGTGCCAGCAGTTTTCAGTCAACTAATGAAAAACTGTTTTTT.

This clone occurred once. This chain uses TRBV25-1 with TRBJ1-3, with D perhaps TRBD1 (5 bases). The germline V gene encodes CDR1 MGHDK and CDR2 SYGVNS. V shed 1 base and J shed 0 bases, with 10 bases lying between them. The CDR3 length is 16 residues. The CDR3 DNA follows: TGTGCCAGCAGTGAATTAAAGGGGATCTCTGGAAACACCATATATTTT. Translated, it gives CASSELKGISGNTIYF.

In its sample, this clone was seen once. This chain connects TRBV18 to TRBJ1-2, with TRBD1 as a possible D gene (6 bases). The CDR3 totals 13 residues. V lost 1 base and J 14 bases, leaving 17 bases between the germline ends. CDR1 and CDR2 (germline): KGHSH, LQKENI. The CDR3 sequence: CASSPRGGSASTF. For the CDR3, the DNA is TGTGCCAGCTCACCACGGGGGGGCTCGGCGAGTACCTTC.

The chain joins TRBV6-1 to TRBJ1-2; D is unresolved. The V gene lost 2 bases and the J gene lost 2 bases, with 9 bases spanning the gap. CDR3 length equals 14 residues. Per the germline V gene, CDR1 is MNHNS and CDR2 is SASEGT. The CDR3 sequence: CASSETRWNYGYTF. DNA of the CDR3: TGTGCCAGCAGTGAAACTCGGTGGAACTATGGCTACACCTTC.

This chain connects TRBV5-1 to TRBJ2-2; D is unclear. Trimming stripped 0 bases from V and 3 bases from J, with 12 bases between. The CDR3 totals 16 residues. Per germline, CDR1 SGHRS and CDR2 YFSETQ. The CDR3, as DNA: TGCGCCAGCAGCTTGGCCGAGCTAGATGACACCGGGGAGCTGTTTTTT. Its translation: CASSLAELDDTGELFF. Full variable domain (remainder filled in from reference TRBV5-1 and TRBJ2-2): KAGVTQTPRYLIKTRGQQVTLSCSPISGHRSVSWYQQTPGQGLQFLFEYFSETQRNKGNFPGRFSGRQFSNSRSEMNVSTLELGDSALYLCASSLAELDDTGELFFGEGSRLTVL.

DNA of the CDR3: TGTGCCAGCTCGACCACGGGGACAGCTGACCTACGATTTTACAATGAGCAGTTCTTC. Residues: CASSTTGTADLRFYNEQFF. This chain uses TRBV2 with TRBJ2-1, with 7 bases aligning to TRBD1. Trimming cost V 8 bases and J 4 bases; bases outside gene matches: 23. CDR3 length: 19 amino acids. The germline gives CDR1 SNHLY, CDR2 FYNNEI.